The 18 T cell receptor beta chains in this list originate from one sample, sequenced in a study of OX40 agonist ivuxolimab in advanced cancers. Here immunoSEQ multiplex PCR was the method, and the copy in TCRdb shows in-frame clones only, minus some. The sample holds roughly 13,000 clones, under 95% seen once. The material sequenced was CD4+ or CD8+ T cells sorted from blood, taken in a trial of the OX40 agonist ivuxolimab. These receptors came from an adult with an advanced solid tumor such as melanoma, head and neck, liver or kidney cancer.

The V gene is TRBV29-1, the J gene TRBJ1-1, with 8 bases that match TRBD1. The ends lost 3 bases at V and 4 bases at J; junction bases unmatched: 4. CDR1 and CDR2 (germline): SQVTM, ANQGSEA. This CDR3 is built from 13 residues. The CDR3 loop reads CSVDGQGGTEAFF. CDR3 sequence (DNA): TGCAGCGTTGACGGACAGGGCGGCACTGAAGCTTTCTTT.

The rearrangement uses TRBV2 and TRBJ2-7; D is uncertain. The V end was cut by 5 bases, the J end by 2 bases, with 4 bases between. The CDR3 consists of 11 residues. CDR1 and CDR2 from the germline V gene are SNHLY and FYNNEI. CDR3 region: CASSPTYEQYF. As DNA, the CDR3 is TGTGCCAGCAGTCCTACCTACGAGCAGTACTTC.

The rearrangement links TRBV7-9 to TRBJ1-1; D is unresolved. The CDR3 has 15 amino acids. CDR1 and CDR2 (germline): SEHNR, FQNEAQ (reference sequence). V was trimmed by 2 bases and J by 3 bases, leaving 13 bases between them. In nucleotides, the CDR3 is TGTGCCAGCAGCTTATGGGCCGGGGAGGACACTGAAGCTTTCTTT. Protein product: CASSLWAGEDTEAFF.

The chain couples TRBV14 to TRBJ2-5, with TRBD2 matching 11 bases. There are 20 residues in the CDR3. Germline V CDR1 and CDR2: SGHDN, FVKESK. After removal of 4 bases from V and 2 bases from J, the junction contained 18 bases not matched to a gene. CDR3 DNA sequence: TGTGCCAGCAGCCCCGGGACTAGCGGCAGCGCCTCGTGGAGGCAAGAGACCCAGTACTTC. Protein sequence: CASSPGTSGSASWRQETQYF.

This chain links TRBV30 with TRBJ1-1; no definite D call. Trimming pared 3 bases from V and 4 bases from J, leaving 12 bases between. The CDR3 totals 13 residues. Germline-derived CDR1 and CDR2 are GTSNPN and SVGIG (reference sequence). CDR3 sequence: CAWSLSEITEAFF. CDR3 bases: TGTGCCTGGAGCTTATCTGAAATCACTGAAGCTTTCTTT.

The chain employs TRBV6-8 and TRBJ2-3; D is perhaps TRBD1 (5 bases). The CDR3 covers 13 residues. V lost 5 bases and J lost 8, with 14 bases in between. CDR1 is MNHGY, CDR2 SAAAGT, per germline. Here the CDR3 reads CASSDRCKSTQYF. The CDR3 nucleotides read TGTGCCAGCAGTGACAGATGTAAAAGTACGCAGTATTTT.

The V and J genes are TRBV7-2 and TRBJ1-1; D unclear. CDR1 is SGHTA and CDR2 is FQGNSA in the germline V gene. The V gene lost 2 bases and the J gene lost 4 bases, with 23 bases spanning the gap. This CDR3 spans 18 amino acids. The CDR3 reads CASSLFTAGNLWGTEAFF. The CDR3 bases are TGTGCCAGCAGCTTATTTACGGCAGGTAATCTGTGGGGCACTGAAGCTTTCTTT. Drawing the rest from reference TRBV7-2 and TRBJ1-1, the complete variable domain is GAGVSQSPSNKVTEKGKDVELRCDPISGHTALYWYRQSLGQGLEFLIYFQGNSAPDKSGLPSDRFSAERTGGSVSTLTIQRTQQEDSAVYLCASSLFTAGNLWGTEAFFGQGTRLTVV.

The chain employs TRBV5-1 and TRBJ1-5; 10 positions match TRBD1. Trimming removed 5 bases from V and 6 bases from J; junction bases left unmatched: 11. Germline V CDR1 and CDR2: SGHRS, YFSETQ. The CDR3 sequence is 16 residues long. CDR3 in DNA: TGCGCCAGCAGGCTAAGACAGGGGGCGAAGGTTCAGCCCCAGCATTTT. This codes for CASRLRQGAKVQPQHF.

This rearrangement joins TRBV9 to TRBJ2-2, with TRBD1 matching over 8 bases. Germline CDR1 SGDLS, CDR2 YYNGEE. CDR3 size: 15 residues. With 4 bases clipped from V and 2 bases from J, the junction kept 4 bases outside the gene matches. CDR3 residues: CASSLDRGNTGELFF. DNA of the CDR3: TGTGCCAGCAGCCTCGACAGGGGAAACACCGGGGAGCTGTTTTTT.

The chain links TRBV2 to TRBJ2-7; D is perhaps TRBD1 or TRBD2 (5 bases each). V lost 4 bases and J lost 12, with 22 bases in between. Germline V lookup: CDR1 SNHLY, CDR2 FYNNEI. The CDR3 is made up of 14 amino acids. Here the CDR3 reads CASSAGDGIWSWYF. The DNA for the CDR3 is TGTGCCAGCAGTGCTGGGGACGGGATCTGGAGTTGGTACTTC.

This sequence joins TRBV7-9 and TRBJ2-1; 7 bases match TRBD1. The CDR3 is 13 amino acids. Germline V lookup: CDR1 SEHNR, CDR2 FQNEAQ (reference sequence). With 5 bases clipped from V and 9 bases from J, the junction kept 7 bases outside the gene matches. CDR3 sequence reads: CASSLGTDGEQFF. The CDR3 nucleotides are TGTGCCAGCAGCCTTGGGACAGATGGTGAGCAGTTCTTC.

The genes are TRBV6-5 and TRBJ2-5; 10 nucleotides agree with TRBD1. With V trimmed by 4 bases and J by 5 bases, 4 bases remained unmatched. Germline V gene sequence: CDR1 MNHEY, CDR2 SVGAGI. The CDR3 totals 14 residues. CDR3 nucleotide sequence: TGTGCCAGCAGTTCGACAGGGGGCAGCGAGACCCAGTACTTC. Residues: CASSSTGGSETQYF.

This clone showed up just once. The chain employs TRBV11-2 and TRBJ1-1, with D possibly TRBD1 on 6 matching bases. The CDR3 is 12 residues long. The germline CDR1 and CDR2 sequences are SGHAT and FQNNGV. Trimming removed 4 bases from V and 6 bases from J, with 9 bases in between. The CDR3 nucleotides read TGTGCCAGCAGCTCTCAGGGGTCTGAAGCTTTCTTT. The encoded protein is CASSSQGSEAFF.

By proportion, this clone is medium-sized (0.01 to 0.1%). The V call is TRBV27, the J call TRBJ1-2; D perhaps matches TRBD1 (5 bases). The CDR3 runs 14 residues. Germline V lookup: CDR1 MNHEY, CDR2 SMNVEV (reference sequence). V was cut by 7 bases and J by 7 bases, with 19 bases left in between. The chain's CDR3 is CASTRLGVARGYTF. The CDR3 region has the DNA TGTGCCAGCACCAGGTTGGGGGTGGCGCGTGGCTACACCTTC.

The rearrangement links TRBV28 to TRBJ1-2; D gene unclear. There are 14 residues in the CDR3. Germline V gene data show CDR1 as MDHEN and CDR2 as SYDVKM. Trimming took 1 base from V and 3 from J, leaving 9 bases between them. The CDR3 spells CASSLFPTHYGYTF. The CDR3, as DNA: TGTGCCAGCAGTTTATTCCCAACCCACTATGGCTACACCTTC.

The J gene is TRBJ2-2, the V gene TRBV27; 7 nucleotides line up with TRBD2. Trimming cost V 5 bases and J 3 bases; bases outside gene matches: 3. CDR1 and CDR2 from the germline V gene are MNHEY and SMNVEV (reference sequence). The CDR3 loop spans 14 amino acids. The CDR3: CASSTSADTGELFF. CDR3 DNA sequence: TGTGCCAGCAGTACTAGCGCCGACACCGGGGAGCTGTTTTTT.

The V and J genes are TRBV27 and TRBJ1-5; 7 bases align to TRBD1. Germline V gene data show CDR1 as MNHEY and CDR2 as SMNVEV (reference sequence). This CDR3 region has 14 residues. The J segment lost 4 bases and the V segment lost 3 bases, leaving 3 bases of the junction unmatched. Written as DNA, the CDR3 is TGTGCCAGCAGTTTTGGGGACAGAAATCAGCCCCAGCATTTT. It translates to CASSFGDRNQPQHF.

This chain joins TRBV4-2 and TRBJ2-5; TRBD1 aligns across 7 bases. The better agreement between TRBJ2-7 and the DNA end casts doubt on the J call. Germline-derived CDR1 and CDR2 are LGHNA and YNFKEQ. The CDR3 totals 14 residues. CDR3 protein: CASSQGHRGNEQYF. The CDR3 nucleotides read TGTGCCAGCAGCCAAGGGCACAGGGGTAACGAGCAGTACTTC.